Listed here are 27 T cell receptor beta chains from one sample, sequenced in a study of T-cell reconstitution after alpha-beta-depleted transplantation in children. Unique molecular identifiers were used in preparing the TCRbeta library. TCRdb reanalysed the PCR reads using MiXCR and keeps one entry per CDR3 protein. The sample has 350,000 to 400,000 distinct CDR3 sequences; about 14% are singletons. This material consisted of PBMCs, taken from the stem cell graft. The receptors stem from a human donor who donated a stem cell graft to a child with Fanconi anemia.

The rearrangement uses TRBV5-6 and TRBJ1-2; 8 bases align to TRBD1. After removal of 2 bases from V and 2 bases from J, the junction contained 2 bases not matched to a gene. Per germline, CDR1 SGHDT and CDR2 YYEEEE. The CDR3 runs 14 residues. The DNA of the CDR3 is TGTGCCAGCAGCTTTGGGGACAGGAACTATGGCTACACCTTC. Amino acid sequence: CASSFGDRNYGYTF.

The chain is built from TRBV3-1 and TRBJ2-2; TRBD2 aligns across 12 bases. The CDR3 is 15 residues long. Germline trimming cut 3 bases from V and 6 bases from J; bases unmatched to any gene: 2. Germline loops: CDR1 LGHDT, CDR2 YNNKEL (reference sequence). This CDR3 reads CASSHRLAGAGELFF. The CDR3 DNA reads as TGTGCCAGCAGCCACCGACTAGCGGGGGCCGGGGAGCTGTTTTTT.

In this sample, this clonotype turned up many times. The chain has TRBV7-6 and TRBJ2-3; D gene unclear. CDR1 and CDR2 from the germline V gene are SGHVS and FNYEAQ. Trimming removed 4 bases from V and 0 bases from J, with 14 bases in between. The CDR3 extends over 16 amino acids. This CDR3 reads CASSSGPVTSTDTQYF. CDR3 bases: TGTGCCAGCAGCTCGGGCCCGGTAACTAGCACAGATACGCAGTATTTT.

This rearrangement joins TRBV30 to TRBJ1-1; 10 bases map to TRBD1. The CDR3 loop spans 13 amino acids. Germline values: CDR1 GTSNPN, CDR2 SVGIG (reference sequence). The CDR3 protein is CSGQGPRGTEAFF. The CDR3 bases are TGTTCGGGACAGGGGCCCCGGGGCACTGAAGCTTTCTTT.

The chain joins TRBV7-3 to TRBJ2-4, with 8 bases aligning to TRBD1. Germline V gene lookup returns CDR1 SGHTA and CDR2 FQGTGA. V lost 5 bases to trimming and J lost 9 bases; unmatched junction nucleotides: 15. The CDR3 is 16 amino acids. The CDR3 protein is CASSPGGTGSWGIQYF. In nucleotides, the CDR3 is TGTGCCAGCAGCCCTGGGGGGACAGGTAGCTGGGGCATTCAGTACTTC.

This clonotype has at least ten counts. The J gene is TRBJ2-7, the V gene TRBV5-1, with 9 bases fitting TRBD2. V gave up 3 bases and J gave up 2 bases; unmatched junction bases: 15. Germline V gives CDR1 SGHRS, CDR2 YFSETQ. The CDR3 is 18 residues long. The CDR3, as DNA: TGCGCCAGCAGCTCCTACGGCGGGAGGGTCCCACAGCCCTACGAGCAGTACTTC. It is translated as CASSSYGGRVPQPYEQYF. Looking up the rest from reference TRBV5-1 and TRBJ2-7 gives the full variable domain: KAGVTQTPRYLIKTRGQQVTLSCSPISGHRSVSWYQQTPGQGLQFLFEYFSETQRNKGNFPGRFSGRQFSNSRSEMNVSTLELGDSALYLCASSSYGGRVPQPYEQYFGPGTRLTVT.

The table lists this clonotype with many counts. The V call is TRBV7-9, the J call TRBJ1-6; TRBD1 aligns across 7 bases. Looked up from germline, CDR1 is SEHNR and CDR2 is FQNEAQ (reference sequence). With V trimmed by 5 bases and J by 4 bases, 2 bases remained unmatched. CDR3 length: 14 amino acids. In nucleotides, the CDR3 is TGTGCCAGCAGCCAGGGACAGTATAATTCACCCCTCCACTTT. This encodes CASSQGQYNSPLHF. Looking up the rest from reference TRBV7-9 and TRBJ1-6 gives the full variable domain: DTGVSQNPRHKITKRGQNVTFRCDPISEHNRLYWYRQTLGQGPEFLTYFQNEAQLEKSRLLSDRFSAERPKGSFSTLEIQRTEQGDSAMYLCASSQGQYNSPLHFGNGTRLTVT.

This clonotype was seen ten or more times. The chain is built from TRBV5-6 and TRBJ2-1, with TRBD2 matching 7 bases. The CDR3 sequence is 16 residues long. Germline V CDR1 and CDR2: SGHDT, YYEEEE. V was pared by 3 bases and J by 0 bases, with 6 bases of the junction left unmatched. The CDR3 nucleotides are TGTGCCAGCAGCTGGAGGGAGGGGAGCTCCTACAATGAGCAGTTCTTC. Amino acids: CASSWREGSSYNEQFF.

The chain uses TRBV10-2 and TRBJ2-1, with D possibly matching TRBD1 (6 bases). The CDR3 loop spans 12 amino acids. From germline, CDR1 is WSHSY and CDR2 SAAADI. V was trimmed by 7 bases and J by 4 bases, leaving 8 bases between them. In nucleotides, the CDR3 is TGCGCCAGCACCCAGGGGTACAATGAGCAGTTCTTC. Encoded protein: CASTQGYNEQFF.

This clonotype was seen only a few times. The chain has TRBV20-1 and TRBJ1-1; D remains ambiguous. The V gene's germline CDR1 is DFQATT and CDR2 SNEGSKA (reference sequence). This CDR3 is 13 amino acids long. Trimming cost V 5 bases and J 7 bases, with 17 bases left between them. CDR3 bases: TGCAGTGCTGCCGAGAGGGTTCAAGGTGAAGCTTTCTTT. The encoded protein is CSAAERVQGEAFF.

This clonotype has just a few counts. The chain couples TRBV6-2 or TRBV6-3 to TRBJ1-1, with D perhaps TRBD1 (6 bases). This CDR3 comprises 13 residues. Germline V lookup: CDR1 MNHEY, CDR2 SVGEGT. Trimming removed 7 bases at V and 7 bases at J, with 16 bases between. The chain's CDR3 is CASMFQGRIEAFF. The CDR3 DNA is TGTGCCAGCATGTTTCAGGGGCGCATTGAAGCTTTCTTT.

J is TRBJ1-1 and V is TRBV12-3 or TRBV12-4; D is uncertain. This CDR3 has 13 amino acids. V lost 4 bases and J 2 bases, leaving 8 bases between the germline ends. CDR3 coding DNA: TGTGCCAGCAGTTGGGAGACAAACACTGAAGCTTTCTTT. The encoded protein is CASSWETNTEAFF.

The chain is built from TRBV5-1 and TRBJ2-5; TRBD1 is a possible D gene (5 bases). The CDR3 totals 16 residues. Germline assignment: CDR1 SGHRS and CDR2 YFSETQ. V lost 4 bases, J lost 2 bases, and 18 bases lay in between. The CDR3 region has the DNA TGCGCCAGCAGCGGGTACGAAACAGGCCAGCAAGAGACCCAGTACTTC. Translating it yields CASSGYETGQQETQYF.

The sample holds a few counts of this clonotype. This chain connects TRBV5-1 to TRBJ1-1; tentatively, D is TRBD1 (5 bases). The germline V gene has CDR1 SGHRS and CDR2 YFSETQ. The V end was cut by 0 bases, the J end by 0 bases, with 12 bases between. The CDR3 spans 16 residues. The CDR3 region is CASSLDPLQVNTEAFF. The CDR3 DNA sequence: TGCGCCAGCAGCTTGGACCCCTTACAGGTGAACACTGAAGCTTTCTTT. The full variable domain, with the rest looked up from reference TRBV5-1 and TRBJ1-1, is KAGVTQTPRYLIKTRGQQVTLSCSPISGHRSVSWYQQTPGQGLQFLFEYFSETQRNKGNFPGRFSGRQFSNSRSEMNVSTLELGDSALYLCASSLDPLQVNTEAFFGQGTRLTVV.

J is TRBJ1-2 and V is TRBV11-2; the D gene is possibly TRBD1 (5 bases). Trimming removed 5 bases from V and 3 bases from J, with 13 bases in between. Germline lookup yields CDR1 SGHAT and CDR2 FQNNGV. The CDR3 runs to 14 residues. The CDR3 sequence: CASSPTSGDYGYTF. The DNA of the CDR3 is TGTGCCAGCAGCCCAACCTCGGGGGACTATGGCTACACCTTC.

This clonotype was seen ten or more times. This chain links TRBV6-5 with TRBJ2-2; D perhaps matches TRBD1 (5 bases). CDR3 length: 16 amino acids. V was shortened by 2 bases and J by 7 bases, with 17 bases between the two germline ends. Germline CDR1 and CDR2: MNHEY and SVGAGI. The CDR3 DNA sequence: TGTGCCAGCAGTTACCTTCAGGGTAGGGTCGGCGGGGAGCTGTTTTTT. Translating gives CASSYLQGRVGGELFF.

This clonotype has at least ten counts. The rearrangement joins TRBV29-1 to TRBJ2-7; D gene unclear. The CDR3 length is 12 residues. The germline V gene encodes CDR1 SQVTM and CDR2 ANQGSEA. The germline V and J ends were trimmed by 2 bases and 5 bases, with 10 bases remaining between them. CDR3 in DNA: TGCAGCGTTGAACGTGGGTTCAACGAGCAGTACTTC. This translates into CSVERGFNEQYF.

DNA for the CDR3: TGCGCCAGCAGTTCGAACCCCGACGGGGGCACAGGTCCTTACACTGAAGCTTTCTTT. This sequence encodes CASSSNPDGGTGPYTEAFF. This chain connects TRBV5-1 to TRBJ1-1; D possibly corresponds to TRBD1 (6 bases). This CDR3 is 19 amino acids long. V was clipped by 5 bases and J by 3 bases, with 29 bases between them. Germline lookup yields CDR1 SGHRS and CDR2 YFSETQ.

The CDR3 protein is CASSRQGDKGETQYF. CDR3 nucleotide sequence: TGTGCCAGCAGCCGACAGGGCGACAAGGGAGAGACCCAGTACTTC. The rearrangement uses TRBV7-8 and TRBJ2-5; 7 bases agree with TRBD1. V shed 5 bases, J shed 4 bases, and the junction held 10 bases outside the gene matches. Germline CDR1 reads SGHVS; CDR2 reads FQNEAQ. The CDR3 is 15 amino acids.

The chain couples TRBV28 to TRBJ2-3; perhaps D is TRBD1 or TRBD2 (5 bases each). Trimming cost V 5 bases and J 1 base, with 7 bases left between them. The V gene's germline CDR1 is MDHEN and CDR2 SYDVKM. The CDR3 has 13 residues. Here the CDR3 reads CASSGDGTDTQYF. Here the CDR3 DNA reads TGTGCCAGCAGTGGGGACGGCACAGATACGCAGTATTTT.

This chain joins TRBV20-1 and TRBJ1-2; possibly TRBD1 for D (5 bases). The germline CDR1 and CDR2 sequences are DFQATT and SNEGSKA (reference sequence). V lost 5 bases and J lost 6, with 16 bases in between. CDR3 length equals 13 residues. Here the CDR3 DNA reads TGCAGTGCTTCGGGGGATTGGTTGGATGGCTACACCTTC. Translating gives CSASGDWLDGYTF.

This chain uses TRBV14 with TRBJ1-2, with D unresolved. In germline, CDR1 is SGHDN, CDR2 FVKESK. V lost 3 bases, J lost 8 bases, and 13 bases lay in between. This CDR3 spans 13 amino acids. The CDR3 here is CASSQQFSLGYTF. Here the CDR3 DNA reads TGTGCCAGCAGCCAGCAGTTCTCCCTAGGCTACACCTTC.

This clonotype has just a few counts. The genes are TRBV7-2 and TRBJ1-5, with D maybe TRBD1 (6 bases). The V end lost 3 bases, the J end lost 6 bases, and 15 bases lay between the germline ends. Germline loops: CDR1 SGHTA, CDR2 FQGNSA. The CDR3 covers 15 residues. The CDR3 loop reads CASSLQSQGSQPQHF. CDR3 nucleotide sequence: TGTGCCAGCAGCTTGCAGTCGCAGGGGTCTCAGCCCCAGCATTTT.

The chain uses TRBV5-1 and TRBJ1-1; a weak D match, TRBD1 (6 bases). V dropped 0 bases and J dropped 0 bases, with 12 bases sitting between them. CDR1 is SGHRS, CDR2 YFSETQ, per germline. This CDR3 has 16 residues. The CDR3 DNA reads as TGCGCCAGCAGCTTGGGCCCGGGGGCGATGAACACTGAAGCTTTCTTT. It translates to CASSLGPGAMNTEAFF. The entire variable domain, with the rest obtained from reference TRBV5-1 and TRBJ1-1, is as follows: KAGVTQTPRYLIKTRGQQVTLSCSPISGHRSVSWYQQTPGQGLQFLFEYFSETQRNKGNFPGRFSGRQFSNSRSEMNVSTLELGDSALYLCASSLGPGAMNTEAFFGQGTRLTVV.

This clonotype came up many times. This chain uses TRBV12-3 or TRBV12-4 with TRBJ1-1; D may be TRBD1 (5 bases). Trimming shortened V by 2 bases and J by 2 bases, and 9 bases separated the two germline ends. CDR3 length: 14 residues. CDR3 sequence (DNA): TGTGCCAGCAGTTTATCTGGGGGAAACACTGAAGCTTTCTTT. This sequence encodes CASSLSGGNTEAFF.

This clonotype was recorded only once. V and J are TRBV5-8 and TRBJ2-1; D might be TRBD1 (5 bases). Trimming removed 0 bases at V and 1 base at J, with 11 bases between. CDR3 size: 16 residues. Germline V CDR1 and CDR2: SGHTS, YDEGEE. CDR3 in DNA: TGTGCCAGCAGCTTGGACAGGTTTATTTCCTACAATGAGCAGTTCTTC. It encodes CASSLDRFISYNEQFF.

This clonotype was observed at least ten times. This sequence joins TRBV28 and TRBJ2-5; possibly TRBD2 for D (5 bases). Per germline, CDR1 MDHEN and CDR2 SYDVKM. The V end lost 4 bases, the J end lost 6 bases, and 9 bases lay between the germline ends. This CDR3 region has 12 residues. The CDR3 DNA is TGTGCCAGCAGTTCGGACTGGAAGACCCAGTACTTC. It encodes CASSSDWKTQYF.